The clone carrying this T cell receptor (beta chain) is medium-sized within its sample. Its antigen is unknown. No cell sorting was done before RNA was extracted from the tissue. This CDR3 has 14 residues. J lost 7 bases, V lost 4 bases, and 7 bases had no gene match. Germline V gene lookup returns CDR1 SGHAT and CDR2 FQNNGV. This sample is drawn from a study of tumor and adjacent non-tumor tissue in lung cancer. Study-level information: The patients, about nine men and a few women, were about 30 to 85 with stage I to III disease.

Study-wide findings and caveats: Patients with more diverse tumor TCRs had worse survival. In normal lung, the top 100 clones were significantly more dominant than in tumor. Tumor tissue had significantly higher TCR diversity than normal lung.

The library came from three nested PCR rounds adapted from ARM-PCR protocols. MiXCR was run by TCRdb on the multiplex PCR reads, yielding one entry per CDR3 protein. The data contain around 70,000 distinct CDR3 sequences, roughly 60% of them singletons. The chain recombines TRBV11-2 with TRBJ1-3; TRBD1 matches at 7 bases. The sample comprised lung tumor tissue. The receptor was derived from a man aged 45-65 years with non-small cell lung cancer. The CDR3 spells CASSSGQDLNTIYF. In nucleotides, the CDR3 is TGTGCCAGCAGCTCTGGACAGGATCTGAACACCATATATTTT.